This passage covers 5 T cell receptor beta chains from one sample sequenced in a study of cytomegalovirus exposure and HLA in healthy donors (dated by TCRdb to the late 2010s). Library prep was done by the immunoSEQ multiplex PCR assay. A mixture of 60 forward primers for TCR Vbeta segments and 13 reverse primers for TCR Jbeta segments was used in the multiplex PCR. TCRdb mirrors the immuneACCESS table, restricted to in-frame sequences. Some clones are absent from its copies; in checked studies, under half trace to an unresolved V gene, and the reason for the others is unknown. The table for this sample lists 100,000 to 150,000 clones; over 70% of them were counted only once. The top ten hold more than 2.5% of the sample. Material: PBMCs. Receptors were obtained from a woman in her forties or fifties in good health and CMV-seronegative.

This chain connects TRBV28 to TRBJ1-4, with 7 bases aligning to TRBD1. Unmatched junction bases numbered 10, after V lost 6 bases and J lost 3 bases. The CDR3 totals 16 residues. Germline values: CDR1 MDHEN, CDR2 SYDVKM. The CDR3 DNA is TGTGCCAGCAGAGAGACAGGGAGGTATGCTAATGAAAAACTGTTTTTT. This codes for CASRETGRYANEKLFF.

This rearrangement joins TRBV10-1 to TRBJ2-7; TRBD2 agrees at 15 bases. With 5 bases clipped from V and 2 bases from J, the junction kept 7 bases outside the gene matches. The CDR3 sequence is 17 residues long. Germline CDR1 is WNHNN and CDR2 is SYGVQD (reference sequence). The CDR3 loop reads CASSPGLAGGNPYEQYF. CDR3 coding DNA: TGCGCCAGCAGTCCGGGACTAGCGGGAGGTAATCCCTACGAGCAGTACTTC.

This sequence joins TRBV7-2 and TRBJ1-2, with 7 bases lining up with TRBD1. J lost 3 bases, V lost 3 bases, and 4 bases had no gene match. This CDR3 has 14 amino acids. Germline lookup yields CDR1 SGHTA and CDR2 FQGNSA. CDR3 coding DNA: TGTGCCAGCAGCTTGCAGGGGGGTGACTATGGCTACACCTTC. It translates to CASSLQGGDYGYTF.

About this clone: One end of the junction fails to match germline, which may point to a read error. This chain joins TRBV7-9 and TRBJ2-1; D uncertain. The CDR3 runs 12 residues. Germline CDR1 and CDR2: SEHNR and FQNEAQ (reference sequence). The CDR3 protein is CSSSLSVHEQFF. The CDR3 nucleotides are TGTTCCAGCAGCTTATCAGTCCATGAGCAGTTCTTC.

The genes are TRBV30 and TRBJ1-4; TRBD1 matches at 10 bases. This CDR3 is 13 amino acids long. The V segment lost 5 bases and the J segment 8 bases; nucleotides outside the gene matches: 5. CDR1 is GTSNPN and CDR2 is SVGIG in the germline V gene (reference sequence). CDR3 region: CAWDRGRREKLFF. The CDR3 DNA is TGTGCCTGGGACAGGGGGCGGCGGGAAAAACTGTTTTTT.